This T cell receptor (beta chain) emerged from a study of blood T cell repertoires in COVID-19. Study-wide context: The United States, Italy and Spain provided the acute and convalescent COVID-19 samples.

Per the authors' pipeline: Nucleated cell number was recorded as an estimate derived from reference gene primer amplification. Measured with immunoSEQ multiplex PCR; TCRdb has only the in-frame clones, and not every one. Clone size and the V and J calls come from that table; the DNA yielded D and trimming. Of 400,000 to 500,000 clones in the sample, about 88% were seen once. Someone with COVID-19 had been met by exposed participants within 2 weeks before study entry. The CDR3 contains 15 residues. Sequences were obtained from PBMCs or T cells enriched from blood (not recorded which). V is TRBV21-1 and J is TRBJ2-3; the table names TRBD1, a call not compared with the DNA. TRBV21-1 is a pseudogene locus. The clonotype originates from a woman under 30 who had been exposed to COVID-19. Here the CDR3 reads CASSKWDRLTDTQYF. In nucleotides, the CDR3 is TGTGCCAGCAGCAAATGGGACAGGCTTACAGATACGCAGTATTTT.